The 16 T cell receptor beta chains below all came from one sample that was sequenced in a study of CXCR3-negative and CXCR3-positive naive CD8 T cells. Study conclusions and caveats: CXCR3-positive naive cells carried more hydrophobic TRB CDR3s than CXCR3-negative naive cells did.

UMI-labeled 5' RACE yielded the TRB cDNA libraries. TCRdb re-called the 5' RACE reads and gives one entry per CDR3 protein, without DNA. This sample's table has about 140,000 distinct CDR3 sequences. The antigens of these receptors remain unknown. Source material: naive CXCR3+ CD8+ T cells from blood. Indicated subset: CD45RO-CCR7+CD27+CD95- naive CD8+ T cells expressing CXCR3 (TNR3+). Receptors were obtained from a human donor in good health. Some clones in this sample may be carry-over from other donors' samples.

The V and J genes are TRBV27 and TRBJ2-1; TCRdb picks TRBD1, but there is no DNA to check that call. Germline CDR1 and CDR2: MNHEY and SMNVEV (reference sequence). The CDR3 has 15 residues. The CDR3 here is CASSTFGQYNNEQFF.

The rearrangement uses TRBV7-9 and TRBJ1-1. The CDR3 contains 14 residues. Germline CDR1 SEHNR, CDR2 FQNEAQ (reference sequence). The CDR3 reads CASSLGALREGAFF. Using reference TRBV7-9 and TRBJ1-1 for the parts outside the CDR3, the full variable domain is DTGVSQNPRHKITKRGQNVTFRCDPISEHNRLYWYRQTLGQGPEFLTYFQNEAQLEKSRLLSDRFSAERPKGSFSTLEIQRTEQGDSAMYLCASSLGALREGAFFGQGTRLTVV.

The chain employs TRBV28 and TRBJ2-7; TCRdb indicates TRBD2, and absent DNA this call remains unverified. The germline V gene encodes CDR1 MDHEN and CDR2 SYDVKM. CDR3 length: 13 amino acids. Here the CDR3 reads CASSPSIYYEQYF.

CDR3 in amino acids: CASSIVDGGSYEQYF. The V and J genes are TRBV19 and TRBJ2-7. This CDR3 has 15 residues. Germline CDR1 and CDR2: LNHDA and SQIVND (reference sequence).

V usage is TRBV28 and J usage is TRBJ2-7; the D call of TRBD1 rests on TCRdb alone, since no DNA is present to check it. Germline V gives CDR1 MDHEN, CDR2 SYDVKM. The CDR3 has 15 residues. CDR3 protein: CASSPYRDGAYEHYF.

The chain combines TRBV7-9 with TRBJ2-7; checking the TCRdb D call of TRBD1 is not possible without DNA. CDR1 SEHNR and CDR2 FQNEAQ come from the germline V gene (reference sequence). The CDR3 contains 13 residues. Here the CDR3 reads CASSRDRLSEQYF.

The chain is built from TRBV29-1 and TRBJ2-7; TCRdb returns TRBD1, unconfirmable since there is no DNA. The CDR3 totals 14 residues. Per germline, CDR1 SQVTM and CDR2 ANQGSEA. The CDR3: CSALGGQGPYEQYF.

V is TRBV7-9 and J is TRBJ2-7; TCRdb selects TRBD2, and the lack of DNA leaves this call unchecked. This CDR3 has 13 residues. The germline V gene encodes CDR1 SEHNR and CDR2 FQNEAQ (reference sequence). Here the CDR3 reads CASSSGSGSEQYF. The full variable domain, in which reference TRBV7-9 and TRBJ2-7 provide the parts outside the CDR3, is DTGVSQNPRHKITKRGQNVTFRCDPISEHNRLYWYRQTLGQGPEFLTYFQNEAQLEKSRLLSDRFSAERPKGSFSTLEIQRTEQGDSAMYLCASSSGSGSEQYFGPGTRLTVT.

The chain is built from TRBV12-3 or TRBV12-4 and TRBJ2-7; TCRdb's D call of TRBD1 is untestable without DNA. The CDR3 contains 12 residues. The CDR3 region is CASSAKGGEQYF.

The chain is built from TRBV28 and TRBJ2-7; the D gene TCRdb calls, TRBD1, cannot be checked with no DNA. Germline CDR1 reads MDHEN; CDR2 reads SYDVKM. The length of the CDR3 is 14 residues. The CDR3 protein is CASSPRDSLYEQYF. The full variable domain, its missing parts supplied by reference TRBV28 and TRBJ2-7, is DVKVTQSSRYLVKRTGEKVFLECVQDMDHENMFWYRQDPGLGLRLIYFSYDVKMKEKGDIPEGYSVSREKKERFSLILESASTNQTSMYLCASSPRDSLYEQYFGPGTRLTVT.

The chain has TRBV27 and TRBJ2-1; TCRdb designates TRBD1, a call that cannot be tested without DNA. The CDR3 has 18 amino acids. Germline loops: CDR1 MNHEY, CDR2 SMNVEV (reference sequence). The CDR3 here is CASRGGQGDFYSYNEQFF.

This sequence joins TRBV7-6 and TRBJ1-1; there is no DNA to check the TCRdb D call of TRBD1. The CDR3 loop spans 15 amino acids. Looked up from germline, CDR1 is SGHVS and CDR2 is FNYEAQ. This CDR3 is CASSEHRGMNTEAFF.

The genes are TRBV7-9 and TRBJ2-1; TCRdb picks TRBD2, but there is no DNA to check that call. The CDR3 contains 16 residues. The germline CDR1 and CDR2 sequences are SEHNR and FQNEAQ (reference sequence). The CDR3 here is CASSFLAGGRTDEQFF.

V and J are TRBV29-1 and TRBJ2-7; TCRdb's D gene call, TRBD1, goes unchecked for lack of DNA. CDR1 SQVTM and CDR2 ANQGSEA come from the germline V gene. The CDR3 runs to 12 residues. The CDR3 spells CSVGQGFGEQYF.

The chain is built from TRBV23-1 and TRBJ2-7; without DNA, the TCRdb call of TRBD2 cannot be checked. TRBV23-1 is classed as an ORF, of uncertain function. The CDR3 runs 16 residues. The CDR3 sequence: CASSQWGPRGLYEQYF.

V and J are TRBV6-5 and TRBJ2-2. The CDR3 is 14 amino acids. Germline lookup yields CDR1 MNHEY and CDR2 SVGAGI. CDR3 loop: CASSHRSGSGELFF.